The clone carrying this T cell receptor (beta chain) was seen many times. Its target is unknown. This entry comes from a study of regulatory T cells in long-lasting Graves disease. The study's findings and limits: Patients with persistent Graves' had lower TCR diversity than newly diagnosed patients.

Arm-PCR of CDR3 regions and iRepertoire HTBI primers were the basis on which TCR beta libraries were built. TCRdb independently ran MiXCR on the multiplex PCR reads; one entry per CDR3 protein. The data hold 350,000 to 500,000 distinct CDR3 sequences, with 21% observed a single time. Time point: persistent/refractory GD, antithyroid drugs over 5 years with positive TRAb. Generation of the TCR library employed RNA extracted from PBMCs. V was cut by 0 bases and J by 4 bases, with 12 bases left in between. Germline loops: CDR1 SNHLY, CDR2 FYNNEI. This CDR3 region has 15 residues. This sample comprised peripheral blood mononuclear cells (PBMCs), obtained when the disease was refractory, from a patient treated with antithyroid drugs. This sequence joins TRBV2 and TRBJ1-2; D may be TRBD1 (5 bases). This receptor was taken from a female donor with Graves disease. CDR3 residues: CASSEAGRGGYGYTF. CDR3 DNA: TGTGCCAGCAGTGAAGCGGGAAGGGGCGGCTATGGCTACACCTTC.